This TCR beta chain was sequenced for a study of blood T cell repertoires in COVID-19. Everyone who took part was roughly 18 to 89 years old, and they came from about two dozen US areas. Trimming removed 5 bases at V and 0 bases at J, with 9 bases between. Germline V gene lookup returns CDR1 SGHNT and CDR2 YYREEE (reference sequence). The CDR3 has 15 residues. Libraries were prepared by immunoSEQ multiplex PCR; TCRdb keeps only in-frame clonotypes and omits some of them. The repertoire has approximately 240,000 clones, roughly 80% of them found once; the top ten carry approximately 1.4%. Sequencing input: PBMCs or T cells enriched from blood (not recorded which). This receptor was obtained from a woman in her 40s with acute COVID-19. The V and J genes are TRBV5-4 and TRBJ1-6; D gene ambiguous. CDR3 loop: CASRGGSSYNSPLHF. As DNA, the CDR3 is TGTGCCAGCAGGGGAGGGAGCTCCTATAATTCACCCCTCCACTTT.